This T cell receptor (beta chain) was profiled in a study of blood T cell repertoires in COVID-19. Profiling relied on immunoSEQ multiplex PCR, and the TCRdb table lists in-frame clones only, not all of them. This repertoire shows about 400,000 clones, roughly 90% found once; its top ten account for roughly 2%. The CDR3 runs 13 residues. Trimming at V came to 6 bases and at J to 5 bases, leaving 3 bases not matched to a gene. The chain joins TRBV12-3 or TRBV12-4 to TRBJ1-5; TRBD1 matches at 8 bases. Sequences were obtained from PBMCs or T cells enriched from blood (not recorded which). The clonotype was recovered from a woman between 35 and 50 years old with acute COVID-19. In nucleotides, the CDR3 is TGTGCCAGCAGGACAGGGGATTATCAGCCCCAGCATTTT. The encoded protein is CASRTGDYQPQHF.